This is a list of T cell receptor beta chains from one sample in a study of shared clonotypes between healthy human individuals. Sequencing used immunoSEQ multiplex PCR; TCRdb keeps in-frame clones, though not all of them. The sample includes over 2 million clones, under 95% of them seen just once. The sequenced sample was naive CD4+ T cells from PBMCs. These receptors originate from a man younger than 35 in good health. Some clones in this sample may be carry-over from other donors' samples. Each CDR3 is given without its conserved first and last residue. Fields, in order: V gene, CDR3 protein.

TRBV28 ASSSVLGGAGETQY
TRBV10-3 AIGPGHLNLNYGYT
TRBV7-3 ASSAADTDTQY
TRBV6-4 ASMTFGGAGTEAF
TRBV6-5 ASSSLPGQRTDTQY
TRBV28 ASSITGTGVRGNQPQH
TRBV4-1 ASSHPAANQPQH
TRBV25-1 ASSEGARAKNIQY
TRBV29-1 SVLAGGSEQF
TRBV5-4 ASSLDLAASTDTQY
TRBV5-4 ASRPGESLYGYT
TRBV5-1 ASSLAGLGGYT
TRBV18 ASSPQAAGTDTQY
TRBV6-5 ASSSQTTGRAGELF
TRBV29-1 SALLRAGTTGYNEQF
TRBV11-3 ASSYAYGTQY
TRBV5-4 ASSLYGDRETQY
TRBV6-1 ASRVTGTFYNEQF
TRBV28 ASTDPGANVLT
TRBV29-1 SVEGGGMDTQY
TRBV6-6 ASSSRGSGRSNEQF
TRBV5-1 ASSPTFKYGSQGGSAF
TRBV9 ASSPLPRGGHTIY
TRBV5-1 ASSLERAHSLDEQF
TRBV7-2 ASSLGRPTGELF
TRBV20-1 SAGPQAEQY
TRBV6-6 ASSYPMGSNQPQH
TRBV28 ASSLLTGGLNTEAF
TRBV10-3 AIQPGLAASTDTQY
TRBV28 ASSLPGTFNEQF
TRBV5-1 ASSPAPGGLLEETQY
TRBV28 ASSLWKGGETQY
TRBV28 ASSLKYRDRMH
TRBV4-1 ASSYTTGTGGADTQY
TRBV4-1 ASSQDSADMGAAQPQH
TRBV7-2 ASTPLAVANTGELF
TRBV5-1 ASSLAGINTIY
TRBV20-1 SALARGYT
TRBV19 ASTRQGSTEAF
TRBV18 ASSPPGSPRWDTIY
TRBV30 AWRPTGNTGELF
TRBV4-2 ASSQQEAGDQPQH